The 31 T cell receptor beta chains given below trace back to one sample, sequenced in a study of T-cell memory formation after mild COVID-19. Via MiXCR, TCRdb re-called the 5' RACE reads, giving one row per CDR3 protein. Of some 210,000 distinct CDR3 sequences in the sample, more than 9% were seen once. The sequenced sample consisted of PBMCs or a T cell subset sorted from them (not recorded which). The receptor source for this set is a man in his late teens or twenties who had mild COVID-19 (a few samples of this study predate the infection). Cell type and time point are not known.

CDR3 loop: CAISEAGLGQINEKLFF. CDR3 DNA sequence: TGTGCCATCAGCGAGGCCGGGCTTGGACAGATTAATGAAAAACTGTTTTTT. The gene calls are TRBV10-3 and TRBJ1-4; maybe TRBD1 (6 bases). Germline-derived CDR1 and CDR2 are ENHRY and SYGVKD. The CDR3 extends over 17 amino acids. Trimming pared 6 bases from V and 4 bases from J, leaving 21 bases between.

There are many counts of this clonotype. This rearrangement joins TRBV9 to TRBJ2-7; no definite D call. CDR3 length: 14 amino acids. In germline, CDR1 is SGDLS, CDR2 YYNGEE. Between the trimmed V and J ends, which lost 0 bases and 6 bases, there was a span of 13 bases. Here the CDR3 reads CASSVDSLRAEQYF. The CDR3 coding sequence is TGTGCCAGCAGCGTAGATAGCCTGCGCGCCGAGCAGTACTTC.

This clonotype showed up just a few times. The genes are TRBV9 and TRBJ2-3; D unresolved. Trimming stripped 0 bases from V and 2 bases from J, with 7 bases between. The CDR3 is made up of 14 amino acids. Per the germline V gene, CDR1 is SGDLS and CDR2 is YYNGEE. In DNA, the CDR3 is TGTGCCAGCAGCGTAGTTCTTAACACAGATACGCAGTATTTT. Protein sequence: CASSVVLNTDTQYF. The complete variable domain, with remaining parts taken from reference TRBV9 and TRBJ2-3, reads DSGVTQTPKHLITATGQRVTLRCSPRSGDLSVYWYQQSLDQGLQFLIQYYNGEERAKGNILERFSAQQFPDLHSELNLSSLELGDSALYFCASSVVLNTDTQYFGPGTRLTVL.

This clonotype was recorded a few times. The chain combines TRBV12-3 or TRBV12-4 with TRBJ2-1; D unclear. V lost 6 bases and J lost 8, with 8 bases in between. The CDR3 runs 11 residues. The chain's CDR3 is CASRLVDEQFF. The CDR3 coding sequence is TGTGCCAGCAGGCTAGTGGATGAGCAGTTCTTC.

The V call is TRBV27, the J call TRBJ1-6; maybe TRBD1 (5 bases). Germline lookup yields CDR1 MNHEY and CDR2 SMNVEV (reference sequence). CDR3 length: 14 amino acids. The V and J ends lost 0 bases and 11 bases respectively, with 11 bases between them. This CDR3 reads CASSLSRVPAPLHF. In DNA, the CDR3 is TGTGCCAGCAGTTTATCCAGGGTGCCCGCACCCCTCCACTTT.

V gene TRBV6-5 combines with J gene TRBJ1-2; D is unclear. Looked up from germline, CDR1 is MNHEY and CDR2 is SVGAGI. There are 10 residues in the CDR3. Trimming stripped 11 bases from V and 8 bases from J, with 12 bases between. CDR3 loop: CAVKGNGYTF. As DNA, the CDR3 is TGTGCCGTGAAAGGGAACGGCTACACCTTC.

This clonotype was observed a handful of times. CDR3 residues: CASSSWRGTDYQNIQYF. CDR3 nucleotide sequence: TGTGCCAGCAGCTCCTGGCGGGGGACAGATTACCAAAACATTCAGTACTTC. The chain is built from TRBV11-2 and TRBJ2-4, with D possibly being TRBD1 or TRBD2 (7 bases each). The CDR3 contains 17 residues. Trimming shortened V by 4 bases and J by 5 bases, and 21 bases separated the two germline ends. CDR1 is SGHAT, CDR2 FQNNGV, per germline.

This clonotype has a handful of counts. The rearrangement uses TRBV7-3 and TRBJ2-7, with unresolved D. Germline V gene sequence: CDR1 SGHTA, CDR2 FQGTGA. The CDR3 totals 11 residues. V was clipped by 8 bases and J by 5 bases, with 10 bases between them. The CDR3 DNA is TGTGCCAGCTTTTCCGCTGACGAGCAGTACTTC. This sequence encodes CASFSADEQYF.

This clonotype was counted a few times. This chain links TRBV5-1 with TRBJ1-1; the D is unclear. The CDR3 is 13 residues long. Germline V gene lookup returns CDR1 SGHRS and CDR2 YFSETQ. Trimming left V 3 bases short and J 3 bases short, with 9 bases between. The CDR3 sequence is CASSSTPYTEAFF. In DNA, the CDR3 is TGCGCCAGCAGCTCGACACCCTACACTGAAGCTTTCTTT. Variable domain in full (rest from reference TRBV5-1 and TRBJ1-1): KAGVTQTPRYLIKTRGQQVTLSCSPISGHRSVSWYQQTPGQGLQFLFEYFSETQRNKGNFPGRFSGRQFSNSRSEMNVSTLELGDSALYLCASSSTPYTEAFFGQGTRLTVV.

The chain carries TRBV3-1 and TRBJ2-1; TRBD1 matches 8 bases. The junction had 0 bases not matched to a gene; V was cut back by 1 base and J by 1 base. CDR1 and CDR2 (germline): LGHDT, YNNKEL (reference sequence). The CDR3 contains 15 residues. The CDR3 spells CASSQGQGSYNEQFF. The CDR3 nucleotides read TGTGCCAGCAGCCAAGGACAGGGGTCCTACAATGAGCAGTTCTTC.

In this sample, this clonotype turned up many times. The chain combines TRBV13 with TRBJ2-7; no clear D gene. Germline V gene data show CDR1 as PRHDT and CDR2 as FYEKMQ (reference sequence). This CDR3 contains 13 residues. Trimming shortened V by 1 base and J by 5 bases, and 9 bases separated the two germline ends. CDR3 sequence reads: CASSLVIRDEQYF. CDR3 coding DNA: TGTGCCAGCAGCTTAGTGATAAGGGACGAGCAGTACTTC.

The chain joins TRBV6-5 to TRBJ2-7; 7 bases match TRBD1. V dropped 8 bases and J dropped 5; count of bases not matched to a gene: 9. CDR3 length equals 13 residues. Germline V gives CDR1 MNHEY, CDR2 SVGAGI. CDR3: CASGADRLHEQYV. In nucleotides, the CDR3 is TGTGCCAGCGGGGCGGACAGGCTCCACGAGCAGTACGTC.

The CDR3 spells CSARDGHEGYTF. DNA for the CDR3: TGCAGTGCTAGAGACGGCCACGAGGGCTACACCTTC. The rearrangement joins TRBV20-1 to TRBJ1-2; D not resolved. Germline CDR1 and CDR2: DFQATT and SNEGSKA (reference sequence). The CDR3 has 12 amino acids. V shed 0 bases and J shed 8 bases, with 10 bases lying between them.

This clonotype has only a few counts. The rearrangement links TRBV7-2 to TRBJ2-5; D tentatively reads TRBD1 or TRBD2 (5 bases each). Germline lookup yields CDR1 SGHTA and CDR2 FQGNSA. Trimming removed 2 bases at V and 9 bases at J, with 16 bases between. The CDR3 sequence is 14 residues long. Written as DNA, the CDR3 is TGTGCCAGCAGCTTATGGGACGGGTCGGGGTCCCAGTACTTC. Protein product: CASSLWDGSGSQYF.

This chain connects TRBV30 to TRBJ2-5, with D unclear. Germline V gene lookup returns CDR1 GTSNPN and CDR2 SVGIG (reference sequence). V dropped 0 bases and J dropped 5 bases, with 10 bases sitting between them. The CDR3 sequence is 13 residues long. The CDR3 DNA reads TGTGCCTGGAGTGTACGGCAGCCGGAGACCCAGTACTTC. Translating gives CAWSVRQPETQYF.

This clonotype was seen a few times. This chain links TRBV23-1 with TRBJ2-2; the D gene could be TRBD1 or TRBD2 (5 bases each). TRBV23-1 carries the ORF label, with uncertain function. This CDR3 has 17 residues. Trimming shortened V by 2 bases and J by 4 bases, and 17 bases separated the two germline ends. CDR3: CASSQRDADGFTGELFF. CDR3 in DNA: TGCGCCAGCAGTCAACGGGACGCGGATGGTTTCACCGGGGAGCTGTTTTTT.

The gene calls are TRBV5-1 and TRBJ1-2; 10 bases agree with TRBD1. CDR3 length: 14 amino acids. V shed 4 bases, J shed 4 bases, and the junction held 4 bases outside the gene matches. CDR1 is SGHRS and CDR2 is YFSETQ in the germline V gene. The CDR3 DNA is TGCGCCAGCAGCGACAGGGGGCTTACCTATGGCTACACCTTC. This codes for CASSDRGLTYGYTF.

The rearrangement links TRBV7-3 to TRBJ2-3; a possible D gene is TRBD1 (5 bases). There are 14 residues in the CDR3. Germline-derived CDR1 and CDR2 are SGHTA and FQGTGA. V lost 5 bases and J lost 3, with 12 bases in between. CDR3 sequence (DNA): TGTGCCAGCAGCCTTGCGACAGCTACAGATACGCAGTATTTT. Its translation is CASSLATATDTQYF.

This clonotype was counted many times. This sequence joins TRBV7-3 and TRBJ2-7; D tentatively reads TRBD1 or TRBD2 (6 bases each). Germline lookup yields CDR1 SGHTA and CDR2 FQGTGA. V dropped 3 bases and J dropped 2 bases, with 14 bases sitting between them. The CDR3 sequence is 15 residues long. The CDR3 loop is CASSLRGGLTYEQYV. The CDR3 DNA is TGTGCCAGCAGCTTGCGAGGGGGGCTGACCTACGAGCAGTACGTC.

This clonotype is a singleton in its sample. The rearrangement links TRBV7-8 to TRBJ1-2; TRBD1 agrees at 8 bases. J lost 7 bases, V lost 4 bases, and 8 bases had no gene match. CDR1 is SGHVS, CDR2 FQNEAQ, per germline. The CDR3 runs to 14 residues. The CDR3, as DNA: TGTGCCAGCAGCTCGAGGACAGGGCGATGTGGCTACACCTTC. Encoded protein: CASSSRTGRCGYTF.

The chain uses TRBV29-1 and TRBJ2-1; D is uncertain. The CDR3 totals 12 residues. The V gene's germline CDR1 is SQVTM and CDR2 ANQGSEA. V lost 7 bases and J 5 bases, leaving 12 bases between the germline ends. The chain's CDR3 is CSAGRNDNEQFF. CDR3 in DNA: TGCAGCGCTGGGCGTAATGACAATGAGCAGTTCTTC.

This clonotype was seen only a few times. The chain employs TRBV7-3 and TRBJ2-1; a weak D match, TRBD1 (5 bases). The CDR3 extends over 14 amino acids. The V and J ends lost 2 bases and 6 bases respectively, with 11 bases between them. Germline loops: CDR1 SGHTA, CDR2 FQGTGA. Here the CDR3 DNA reads TGTGCCAGCAGCTTATTAGGGGCAAGCAATGAGCAGTTCTTC. This sequence encodes CASSLLGASNEQFF.

This clonotype appeared many times. The rearrangement uses TRBV7-2 and TRBJ1-2; perhaps TRBD1 as D (5 bases). The CDR3 covers 13 residues. Trimming removed 5 bases at V and 4 bases at J, with 11 bases between. Germline V CDR1 and CDR2: SGHTA, FQGNSA. The chain's CDR3 is CASSTGTGYGYTF. The DNA of the CDR3 is TGTGCCAGCAGCACCGGGACGGGCTATGGCTACACCTTC. The whole variable domain, filled in from reference TRBV7-2 and TRBJ1-2, reads GAGVSQSPSNKVTEKGKDVELRCDPISGHTALYWYRQSLGQGLEFLIYFQGNSAPDKSGLPSDRFSAERTGGSVSTLTIQRTQQEDSAVYLCASSTGTGYGYTFGSGTRLTVV.

Written as DNA, the CDR3 is TGTGCCAGCAGCTTAGTACAGGGGATCGATACGCAGTATTTT. Its protein product is CASSLVQGIDTQYF. The chain is built from TRBV7-8 and TRBJ2-3; TRBD1 matches 7 bases. The V and J ends lost 1 base and 6 bases, in that order; junction bases with no gene match: 4. Germline loops: CDR1 SGHVS, CDR2 FQNEAQ. CDR3 size: 14 residues.

The sample holds a few counts of this clonotype. V and J are TRBV19 and TRBJ1-5; D remains unclear. The CDR3 is 13 amino acids. Germline CDR1 LNHDA, CDR2 SQIVND (reference sequence). Trimming took 5 bases from V and 7 from J, leaving 12 bases between them. The CDR3 sequence: CASSVDTLQPQHF. CDR3 coding DNA: TGTGCCAGTAGTGTCGACACCTTACAGCCCCAGCATTTT.

In this sample, this clonotype turned up a few times. The chain links TRBV20-1 to TRBJ2-3; D is unresolved. The length of the CDR3 is 15 residues. CDR1 is DFQATT, CDR2 SNEGSKA, per germline (reference sequence). The V end lost 6 bases, the J end lost 0 bases, and 16 bases lay between the germline ends. The CDR3 DNA sequence: TGCAGTGCGCCCCAAGCCGGCCCTAGCACAGATACGCAGTATTTT. Amino acid sequence: CSAPQAGPSTDTQYF.

This clonotype has more than one count but fewer than ten. This chain connects TRBV7-2 to TRBJ1-1; D call uncertain. Trimming cost V 5 bases and J 4 bases, with 14 bases left between them. This CDR3 comprises 14 residues. From germline, CDR1 is SGHTA and CDR2 FQGNSA. This CDR3 is CASSPDPSGTEAFF. The CDR3 DNA sequence: TGTGCCAGCAGCCCCGACCCCTCGGGCACTGAAGCTTTCTTT.

This clonotype appeared a few times. V and J are TRBV18 and TRBJ2-5; tentative D call: TRBD1 (6 bases). V lost 3 bases and J lost 10, with 15 bases in between. Per germline, CDR1 KGHSH and CDR2 LQKENI. The CDR3 length is 13 residues. The CDR3 is CASSPSTGQDQYF. DNA for the CDR3: TGTGCCAGCTCACCTTCGACAGGCCAGGACCAGTACTTC.

This chain joins TRBV7-2 and TRBJ2-7, with unresolved D. Germline assignment: CDR1 SGHTA and CDR2 FQGNSA. V lost 5 bases, J lost 3 bases, and 17 bases lay in between. The CDR3 runs 15 residues. The CDR3 reads CASSPHPRWNYEQYV. The CDR3 DNA follows: TGTGCCAGCAGCCCTCATCCCCGGTGGAACTACGAGCAGTACGTC.

This rearrangement joins TRBV10-3 to TRBJ2-1, with 8 positions matching TRBD2. The CDR3 loop spans 14 amino acids. The V segment lost 5 bases and the J segment 2 bases; nucleotides outside the gene matches: 2. The germline gives CDR1 ENHRY, CDR2 SYGVKD. CDR3 residues: CAISPGGPYNEQFF. The CDR3, as DNA: TGTGCCATCAGTCCGGGGGGGCCCTACAATGAGCAGTTCTTC.

This clonotype was seen a handful of times. CDR3 region: CASSFLPGQGGFYGYTF. CDR3 DNA sequence: TGTGCCAGCAGCTTCCTCCCAGGACAGGGCGGTTTCTATGGCTACACCTTC. The V and J genes are TRBV7-9 and TRBJ1-2; TRBD1 matches at 8 bases. The CDR3 spans 17 residues. The germline V gene encodes CDR1 SEHNR and CDR2 FQNEAQ (reference sequence). V gave up 3 bases and J gave up 4 bases; unmatched junction bases: 13.